The rows below give T cell receptor beta chains drawn from one sample of a study of Ad26.COV2.S vaccination and SARS-CoV-2 variants. Sequencing was performed with immunoSEQ multiplex PCR; in TCRdb, only in-frame clones are kept and a portion is missing. The sample contains roughly 350,000 clones, 75% to 90% of which appear only once. Sequenced here: peripheral blood, sampled in a trial of Ad26.COV2.S vaccine versus placebo. These receptor sequences come from a person between 18 and 60 years old who received the Ad26.COV2.S COVID-19 vaccine or a placebo. CDR3s leave out the opening cysteine and the closing phenylalanine or tryptophan.

V gene,CDR3 protein
TRBV19,ASSIAGQGSKQY
TRBV5-1,ASSLDPGSNTEAF
TRBV19,ASNPGTGSSEQF
TRBV2,ASSLGPTYEQY
TRBV19,ASSTLAGERNEQF
TRBV13,ASSADRRGEQY
TRBV5-4,ASSFGSEAF
TRBV28,ASSWGYGRAVYEQY
TRBV5-4,ASSLDAGEGEEQY
TRBV28,ASTKGGATFYEQY
TRBV7-6,ASSPEPQGNEQF
TRBV29-1,SALDRGEPTDTQY
TRBV6-5,AGRRAMNTGELF
TRBV27,ASSLGVYYNEQF